These 15 T cell receptor beta chains originate from one sample sequenced in a study of cytomegalovirus exposure and HLA in healthy donors. Amplification used 60 Vbeta primers and 13 Jbeta primers. Clones were sequenced by immunoSEQ multiplex PCR, and TCRdb holds only the in-frame ones, with some missing. Among roughly 130,000 clones, 80% were seen once, and the ten largest hold roughly 4%. What was sequenced was PBMCs. The receptors were sampled from a woman between 35 and 50 years old in good health and CMV-seronegative.

The gene calls are TRBV7-2 and TRBJ1-2; 9 nucleotides match TRBD1. This CDR3 contains 15 residues. Germline loops: CDR1 SGHTA, CDR2 FQGNSA. The J segment lost 4 bases and the V segment lost 3 bases, leaving 6 bases of the junction unmatched. CDR3 protein: CASSLDRGETYGYTF. The CDR3 nucleotides are TGTGCCAGCAGCTTGGACAGGGGTGAGACCTATGGCTACACCTTC.

The chain joins TRBV2 to TRBJ2-6; D possibly corresponds to TRBD2 (6 bases). In germline, CDR1 is SNHLY, CDR2 FYNNEI. CDR3 size: 14 residues. The V end was cut by 5 bases, the J end by 4 bases, with 9 bases between. CDR3 protein: CASSRDFGANVLTF. The CDR3 coding sequence is TGTGCCAGCAGTAGGGACTTCGGGGCCAACGTCCTGACTTTC.

This clone is a singleton in its sample. The rearrangement joins TRBV6-5 to TRBJ1-2; D unresolved. The germline CDR1 and CDR2 sequences are MNHEY and SVGAGI. The V gene lost 4 bases and the J gene lost 8 bases, with 8 bases spanning the gap. The CDR3 sequence is 11 residues long. The CDR3 nucleotides are TGTGCCAGCAGTTCCCTAGAAGGCTACACCTTC. Translation: CASSSLEGYTF.

This clone was observed a handful of times. The V call is TRBV5-4, the J call TRBJ2-1; 12 bases match TRBD2. Losses at the gene ends were 4 bases for V and 0 bases for J; bases not matched to a gene: 11. This CDR3 comprises 19 residues. Germline V CDR1 and CDR2: SGHNT, YYREEE (reference sequence). The CDR3 spells CASSVPGLAGKSSYNEQFF. CDR3 sequence (DNA): TGTGCCAGCAGCGTCCCGGGACTAGCGGGTAAGAGCTCCTACAATGAGCAGTTCTTC.

The chain links TRBV28 to TRBJ1-4; D remains unclear. CDR1 is MDHEN and CDR2 is SYDVKM in the germline V gene. CDR3 length: 12 amino acids. CDR3 DNA: TGTGCTACTAGGGTCAACCATGAAAAACTGTTTTTT. Protein product: CATRVNHEKLFF.

A single count supports this clone. This chain links TRBV2 with TRBJ2-2; a possible D gene is TRBD2 (6 bases). Per germline, CDR1 SNHLY and CDR2 FYNNEI. The CDR3 runs to 16 residues. The V end lost 2 bases, the J end lost 0 bases, and 10 bases lay between the germline ends. The CDR3 loop is CASSEWGGTNTGELFF. CDR3 nucleotides: TGTGCCAGCAGTGAATGGGGAGGAACGAACACCGGGGAGCTGTTTTTT.

The chain employs TRBV4-3 and TRBJ2-7, with 9 nucleotides matching TRBD2. The CDR3 spans 17 residues. The germline CDR1 and CDR2 sequences are LGHNA and YSLEER. Trimming removed 0 bases from V and 5 bases from J; junction bases left unmatched: 11. CDR3 sequence (DNA): TGCGCCAGCAGCCAAGATACCCTTACTAGCGGGTGGGACGAGCAGTACTTC. It encodes CASSQDTLTSGWDEQYF.

This clone showed up just a few times. This chain joins TRBV7-2 and TRBJ1-4; D not resolved. The V end lost 1 base, the J end lost 8 bases, and 8 bases lay between the germline ends. Germline values: CDR1 SGHTA, CDR2 FQGNSA. This CDR3 has 13 amino acids. The CDR3 nucleotides are TGTGCCAGCAGCTTAGGGGCGGGAGAAAAACTGTTTTTT. This codes for CASSLGAGEKLFF.

The chain is built from TRBV9 and TRBJ1-1; maybe TRBD1 (5 bases). Germline-derived CDR1 and CDR2 are SGDLS and YYNGEE. The CDR3 contains 14 residues. Trimming pared 2 bases from V and 4 bases from J, leaving 12 bases between. The DNA of the CDR3 is TGTGCCAGCAGCGTCGCAGGGAGGGCCACTGAAGCTTTCTTT. Translating gives CASSVAGRATEAFF.

Note on this clone: A read error may produce the germline difference seen at one junction end. The V and J genes are TRBV7-2 and TRBJ2-5; 8 bases fit TRBD1. The CDR3 spans 12 residues. Looked up from germline, CDR1 is SGHTA and CDR2 is FQGNSA. CDR3 sequence (DNA): TGTGCCAGCAGCTTATGGCCAGGGGGCGTCGACTTC. This gives the protein CASSLWPGGVDF. Full variable domain (remainder filled in from reference TRBV7-2 and TRBJ2-5): GAGVSQSPSNKVTEKGKDVELRCDPISGHTALYWYRQSLGQGLEFLIYFQGNSAPDKSGLPSDRFSAERTGGSVSTLTIQRTQQEDSAVYLCASSLWPGGVDFGPGTRLLVL.

The chain joins TRBV29-1 to TRBJ1-1; possible D gene TRBD1, 6 bases. CDR1 SQVTM and CDR2 ANQGSEA come from the germline V gene. The V and J ends lost 4 bases and 1 base respectively, with 13 bases between them. The CDR3 has 14 amino acids. CDR3 bases: TGCAGCGTTGCCACCGGGACACAGAACACTGAAGCTTTCTTT. As protein: CSVATGTQNTEAFF.

V and J are TRBV29-1 and TRBJ1-2; D is unclear. Trimming pared 5 bases from V and 4 bases from J, leaving 14 bases between. The CDR3 is made up of 13 amino acids. Germline-derived CDR1 and CDR2 are SQVTM and ANQGSEA. DNA of the CDR3: TGCAGCGTTAGACCCACTACCCTCTATGGCTACACCTTC. It codes for CSVRPTTLYGYTF.

The rearrangement uses TRBV6-5 and TRBJ2-2; D is uncertain. The CDR3 sequence is 13 residues long. V lost 7 bases, J lost 1 base, and 7 bases lay in between. Germline values: CDR1 MNHEY, CDR2 SVGAGI. This chain's CDR3 is CASTHRNTGELFF. In DNA, the CDR3 is TGTGCCAGCACGCACAGGAACACCGGGGAGCTGTTTTTT.

J is TRBJ2-3 and V is TRBV5-4; D perhaps matches TRBD2 (6 bases). Germline assignment: CDR1 SGHNT and CDR2 YYREEE (reference sequence). V was pared by 0 bases and J by 4 bases, with 15 bases between. The CDR3 covers 16 residues. The CDR3 DNA is TGTGCCAGCAGCTTGGACGTCGGGAGTACGGCAGATACGCAGTATTTT. Translation gives CASSLDVGSTADTQYF. Looking up the rest from reference TRBV5-4 and TRBJ2-3 gives the full variable domain: ETGVTQSPTHLIKTRGQQVTLRCSSQSGHNTVSWYQQALGQGPQFIFQYYREEENGRGNFPPRFSGLQFPNYSSELNVNALELDDSALYLCASSLDVGSTADTQYFGPGTRLTVL.

The V call is TRBV15, the J call TRBJ1-1; possible D gene TRBD1, 5 bases. This CDR3 spans 15 amino acids. Looked up from germline, CDR1 is LNHNV and CDR2 is YYDKDF (reference sequence). The V and J ends lost 4 bases and 6 bases respectively, with 18 bases between them. The CDR3 DNA reads as TGTGCCACCAGCAAGGGACTCCAGGGCGGTGCTGAAGCTTTCTTT. This codes for CATSKGLQGGAEAFF. The full variable domain, its missing parts supplied by reference TRBV15 and TRBJ1-1, is DAMVIQNPRYQVTQFGKPVTLSCSQTLNHNVMYWYQQKSSQAPKLLFHYYDKDFNNEADTPDNFQSRRPNTSFCFLDIRSPGLGDTAMYLCATSKGLQGGAEAFFGQGTRLTVV.